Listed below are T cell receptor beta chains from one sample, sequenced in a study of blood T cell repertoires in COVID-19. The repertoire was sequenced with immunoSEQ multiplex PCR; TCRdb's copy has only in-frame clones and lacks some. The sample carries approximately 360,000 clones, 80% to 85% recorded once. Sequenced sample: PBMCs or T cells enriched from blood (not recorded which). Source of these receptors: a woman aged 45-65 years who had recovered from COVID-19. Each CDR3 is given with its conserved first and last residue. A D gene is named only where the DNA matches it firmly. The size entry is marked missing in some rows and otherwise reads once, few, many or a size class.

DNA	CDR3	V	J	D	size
TGTGCCAGCAGTTACTCCGGACAGGAGGGGGCACATGGCTACACCTTC	CASSYSGQEGAHGYTF	TRBV6-5	TRBJ1-2	TRBD1	.
TGCGCCAGCAGCTCTCGGACAGGGATAGCGAACACTGAAGCTTTCTTT	CASSSRTGIANTEAFF	TRBV5-1	TRBJ1-1	TRBD1	.
TGTGCCAGCAGTTTAGGAACAGTTCAGTACTTC	CASSLGTVQYF	TRBV12-3/TRBV12-4	TRBJ2-4	.	.
TGTGCCAGCAGCTTAGTAGGACTAGTCCAAGAGACCCAGTACTTC	CASSLVGLVQETQYF	TRBV7-2	TRBJ2-5	TRBD2	.
TGTGCCAGCAGCCTCCTGTCTGGAAACACCATATATTTT	CASSLLSGNTIYF	TRBV3-1/TRBV3-2	TRBJ1-3	.	.
TGTGCCAGCAGCTTATTTTCTAATGAGCAGTTCTTC	CASSLFSNEQFF	TRBV7-2	TRBJ2-1	.	few
TGTGCCAGCAGCTCCGGACAGGGCAACTATGGCTACACCTTC	CASSSGQGNYGYTF	TRBV5-5	TRBJ1-2	TRBD1	.
TGTGCCAGCAGCGGAGAGCGGGGCATCTTCACCTACGAGCAGTACTTC	CASSGERGIFTYEQYF	TRBV7-9	TRBJ2-7	TRBD2	.
TGTGCCAGCAGTTTGACAGGGGGCCAGGAAAAACTGTTTTTT	CASSLTGGQEKLFF	TRBV6-5	TRBJ1-4	TRBD1	.
TGTGCCAGCAGCGGGGGGACCTACGAGCAGTACTTC	CASSGGTYEQYF	TRBV5-4	TRBJ2-7	.	.
TGTGCCAGCAGCCCACGCCGGGCTAACTATGGCTACACCTTC	CASSPRRANYGYTF	TRBV7-2	TRBJ1-2	.	.
TGTGCCAGCAGCTTAGGGACAGGAATAGACTACGAGCAGTACTTC	CASSLGTGIDYEQYF	TRBV13	TRBJ2-7	.	.
TGCGCCAGTCTTTATGTCGATGAGCAGTTCTTC	CASLYVDEQFF	TRBV10-2	TRBJ2-1	.	.
TGTGCCAGCACCGACAGGGCCGAGCAGTACTTC	CASTDRAEQYF	TRBV6-5	TRBJ2-7	TRBD1	.
TGTGCCAGCAGCGACCAGGGGGCGCGGACAGATACGCAGTATTTT	CASSDQGARTDTQYF	TRBV7-3	TRBJ2-3	TRBD1	few
TGCGCCAGCAGCTTAGGAGCGGGAGCCGGCGGTGAGCAGTTCTTC	CASSLGAGAGGEQFF	TRBV5-1	TRBJ2-1	TRBD2	.
TGTGCCAGCAGCCGCGGGGAGTCACGGGGCTATGGCTACACCTTC	CASSRGESRGYGYTF	TRBV3-1/TRBV3-2	TRBJ1-2	.	.
TGTGCCAGCAGCCAGTCCCCTCCAAGATTCCGGACTGAAGCTTTCTTT	CASSQSPPRFRTEAFF	TRBV3-1/TRBV3-2	TRBJ1-1	.	.
TGTGCCAGCAGTGATGGCCGCGGAGGCTACACCTTC	CASSDGRGGYTF	TRBV2	TRBJ1-2	.	.
TGCGCCAGTAGCACTACTAACTCCTACAATGAGCAGTTCTTC	CASSTTNSYNEQFF	TRBV5-1	TRBJ2-1	.	.
TGCAGTGCTAGAGGTAGAAACACCATATATTTT	CSARGRNTIYF	TRBV20-1	TRBJ1-3	.	.
TGTGCCAGCAGCCCTAGCGGTGGCCTCTCCTACAATGAGCAGTTCTTC	CASSPSGGLSYNEQFF	TRBV7-2	TRBJ2-1	TRBD2	once
TGTGCCAGCAAGCGGACAGGGTTTGATCAGCCCCAGCATTTT	CASKRTGFDQPQHF	TRBV6-5	TRBJ1-5	TRBD1	.
TGTGCCAGCAGTCCCCCAGGTGGGACTGAAGCTTTCTTT	CASSPPGGTEAFF	TRBV12-3/TRBV12-4	TRBJ1-1	.	.
TGTGCCAGTAGAAGACTAGCGGGGGGATCTTACGAGCAGTACTTC	CASRRLAGGSYEQYF	TRBV19	TRBJ2-7	TRBD2	.
TGTGCCAGCAGTTCAAACCGGGACAGACTCACCGGGGAGCTGTTTTTT	CASSSNRDRLTGELFF	TRBV27	TRBJ2-2	TRBD1	.
TGTGCCAGCAGTGAGGGCAGGGGGTCCCCAAACTATGGCTACACCTTC	CASSEGRGSPNYGYTF	TRBV2	TRBJ1-2	TRBD1	few
TGTGCCAGCAGCAAAAACAGGGGAAGGTACGAGCAGTACTTC	CASSKNRGRYEQYF	TRBV6-2/TRBV6-3	TRBJ2-7	TRBD1	.
TGTGCCAGACCGGGGGGAGCCAAAAACATTCAGTACTTC	CARPGGAKNIQYF	TRBV2	TRBJ2-4	TRBD2	.
TGCGCCAGCAGCTTGTGGGGACAGGGCCGGGCGGCCCAGTACTTC	CASSLWGQGRAAQYF	TRBV5-1	TRBJ2-5	TRBD1	once
TGTGCCAGCAGCCACCCAGCCGGGACTAGCGGGACCCAGTACTTC	CASSHPAGTSGTQYF	TRBV3-1/TRBV3-2	TRBJ2-5	TRBD2	.
TGCGCCAGCAGCTCGGCCGGGACAGGGGTGGGGGATACGCAGTATTTT	CASSSAGTGVGDTQYF	TRBV5-1	TRBJ2-3	TRBD1	.
TGTGCCAGCAGTGAAGCTTTAGCGAACACTGAAGCTTTCTTT	CASSEALANTEAFF	TRBV6-1	TRBJ1-1	.	.
TGTGCCAGTAACTCCGGGACAGGGGACGTCCGAGCTTTCTTT	CASNSGTGDVRAFF	TRBV19	TRBJ1-1	TRBD1	few
TGTGCCAGCGGCAGACAAGAGACCCAGTACTTC	CASGRQETQYF	TRBV2	TRBJ2-5	.	.
TGTGCCAGCAGGATTGGACTAGCGGGAGGGGACGAGCAGTACTTC	CASRIGLAGGDEQYF	TRBV2	TRBJ2-7	TRBD2	.
TGTGCCAGCAGACGTTTGGACAGCCGCTATGGCTACACCTTC	CASRRLDSRYGYTF	TRBV11-1	TRBJ1-2	.	.
TGTGCCTGGAGTGAAGGAGATAATTCACCCCTCCACTTT	CAWSEGDNSPLHF	TRBV30	TRBJ1-6	.	.
TGCGCCAGCAGCTTGGTCGCAGTTTCTAGCACAGATACGCAGTATTTT	CASSLVAVSSTDTQYF	TRBV5-1	TRBJ2-3	.	.
TGTGCCAGCAGCCTCCGGACAGAGCAGTACTTC	CASSLRTEQYF	TRBV7-2	TRBJ2-7	.	once
TGTGCCAGCAGCTCCTCGGACAGGGGCCCCTGGACCCAGCATTTT	CASSSSDRGPWTQHF	TRBV7-9	TRBJ1-5	TRBD1	.